This T cell receptor (beta chain) was recorded in a study of T-cell memory formation after mild COVID-19. The study's findings and limits: Nothing confirmed that second-wave clones peaking on day 37 were specific for SARS-CoV-2.

On this clonotype: Its antigen is unidentified.

Via MiXCR, TCRdb re-called the 5' RACE reads, giving one row per CDR3 protein. Altogether 50,000 or so distinct CDR3 sequences are present, 27% being singletons, with the ten largest covering 43%. Sequencing was carried out using PBMCs or a T cell subset sorted from them (not recorded which). The clonotype was recovered from a man aged 18 to 30 who had mild COVID-19 (a few samples of this study predate the infection). Cell type and time point are not known.

The CDR3 nucleotides read TGTGCCAGCAGTTTGGACGACATGAACACTGAAGCTTTCTTT. Translating gives CASSLDDMNTEAFF. The chain uses TRBV12-3 or TRBV12-4 and TRBJ1-1; D uncertain. The CDR3 consists of 14 residues. Deletions cut 3 bases from V and 0 bases from J, with 8 bases between.